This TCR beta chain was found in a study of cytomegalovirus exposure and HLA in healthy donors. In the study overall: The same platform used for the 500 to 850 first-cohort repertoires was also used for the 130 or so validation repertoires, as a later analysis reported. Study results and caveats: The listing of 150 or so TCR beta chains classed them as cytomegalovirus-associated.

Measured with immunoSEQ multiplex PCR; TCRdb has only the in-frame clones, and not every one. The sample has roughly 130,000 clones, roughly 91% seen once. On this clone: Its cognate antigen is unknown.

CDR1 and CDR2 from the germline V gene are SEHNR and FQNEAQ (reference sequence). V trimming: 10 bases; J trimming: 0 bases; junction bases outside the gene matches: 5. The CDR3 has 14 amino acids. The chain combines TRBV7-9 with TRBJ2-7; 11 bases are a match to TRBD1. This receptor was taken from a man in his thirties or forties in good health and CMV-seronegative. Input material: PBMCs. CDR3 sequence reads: CATTGTGGSYEQYF. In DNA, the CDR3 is TGTGCCACCACCGGGACAGGGGGCTCCTACGAGCAGTACTTC.